These 26 T cell receptor beta chains were sequenced from one sample in a study of shared clonotypes between healthy human individuals (dated by TCRdb to 2018 to 2021). The library was prepared using the immunoSEQ multiplex PCR assay. Entries here come from immuneACCESS through TCRdb and include only in-frame sequences with V and J called. Some clones fail to appear in such tables; in the studies checked, an unresolved V gene covers under half of the shortfall, and the cause of the remainder is unknown. Present in this sample are over a million clones, roughly 98% of which were seen just once. The leading ten clones occupy 0.45% of the sample. The sequenced sample consisted of naive CD4+ T cells sorted from blood. What the cell subset or site label conveys for this sample: CD45RA+ positively selected. The receptors shown here come from a man in his thirties or forties in good health.

The sample holds one count of this clone. The V and J genes are TRBV2 and TRBJ2-1; D is perhaps TRBD1 or TRBD2 (5 bases each). The length of the CDR3 is 23 residues. Trimming took off 4 bases at V and 4 bases at J, with 38 bases between the two ends. The germline V gene encodes CDR1 SNHLY and CDR2 FYNNEI. CDR3 DNA sequence: TGTGCCAGCAGTGGGAGGCCCAGCTCTAAAGGCAGGGATATAGGCTGGCGATACAATGAGCAGTTCTTC. This translates into CASSGRPSSKGRDIGWRYNEQFF.

V gene TRBV5-8 combines with J gene TRBJ2-7; D is uncertain. Germline V gene lookup returns CDR1 SGHTS and CDR2 YDEGEE. The length of the CDR3 is 14 residues. Trimming took 2 bases from V and 3 from J, leaving 12 bases between them. This CDR3 reads CASSLNPTVYEQYF. CDR3 nucleotide sequence: TGTGCCAGCAGCTTAAACCCCACGGTCTACGAGCAGTACTTC. Looking up the rest from reference TRBV5-8 and TRBJ2-7 gives the full variable domain: EAGVTQSPTHLIKTRGQQATLRCSPISGHTSVYWYQQALGLGLQFLLWYDEGEERNRGNFPPRFSGRQFPNYSSELNVNALELEDSALYLCASSLNPTVYEQYFGPGTRLTVT.

The CDR3 nucleotides are TGCAGCGTTGAAGATCCAGTGCGGAGCTCCTACAATGAGCAGTTCTTC. It is translated as CSVEDPVRSSYNEQFF. V gene TRBV29-1 combines with J gene TRBJ2-1; D is unclear. Germline CDR1 SQVTM, CDR2 ANQGSEA. Trimming cost V 0 bases and J 0 bases, with 12 bases left between them. There are 16 residues in the CDR3.

About this clone itself: The same CDR3 arises from other DNA sequences in this sample as well. The chain couples TRBV28 to TRBJ2-7; weak D call: TRBD1 (5 bases). V gave up 8 bases and J gave up 2 bases, with 7 bases separating them. Germline-derived CDR1 and CDR2 are MDHEN and SYDVKM. The CDR3 is 11 residues long. The DNA of the CDR3 is TGTGCCAGCGGCAGGGCCTACGAGCAGTACTTC. Protein product: CASGRAYEQYF.

The J gene is TRBJ2-1, the V gene TRBV5-1; TRBD2 matches at 16 bases. Trimming removed 5 bases from V and 13 bases from J; junction bases left unmatched: 9. The germline gives CDR1 SGHRS, CDR2 YFSETQ. The CDR3 runs 15 residues. CDR3 sequence: CASRAGTSGRAEQFF. The CDR3 coding sequence is TGCGCCAGCAGGGCCGGGACTAGCGGGAGGGCCGAACAGTTCTTC.

The rearrangement links TRBV10-1 to TRBJ2-3; D is possibly TRBD1 or TRBD2 (6 bases each). This CDR3 has 18 residues. The germline CDR1 and CDR2 sequences are WNHNN and SYGVQD (reference sequence). V dropped 3 bases and J dropped 1 base, with 20 bases sitting between them. The CDR3 coding sequence is TGCGCCAGCAGTGACCCATCCGAGGGGGGATCGGGCACAGATACGCAGTATTTT. Amino acids: CASSDPSEGGSGTDTQYF.

This clone was observed a single time. The CDR3 reads CASSLVAGEEEQFF. CDR3 DNA sequence: TGCGCCAGCAGCTTGGTTGCAGGGGAGGAAGAGCAGTTCTTC. The V and J genes are TRBV5-1 and TRBJ2-1, with D perhaps given as TRBD1 or TRBD2 (6 bases each). Germline V lookup: CDR1 SGHRS, CDR2 YFSETQ. The CDR3 has 14 residues. V lost 0 bases to trimming and J lost 10 bases, with 14 bases between them.

The rearrangement joins TRBV10-3 to TRBJ1-5; tentative D call: TRBD1 (5 bases). The germline V gene encodes CDR1 ENHRY and CDR2 SYGVKD. Trimming took 0 bases from V and 0 from J, leaving 6 bases between them. CDR3 length equals 15 residues. CDR3 region: CAISESGLSNQPQHF. The DNA for the CDR3 is TGTGCCATCAGTGAGTCGGGACTTAGCAATCAGCCCCAGCATTTT.

V gene TRBV7-6 combines with J gene TRBJ2-3; a weak D match, TRBD1 (5 bases). Trimming left V 1 base short and J 4 bases short, with 9 bases between. The CDR3 is made up of 14 amino acids. The germline CDR1 and CDR2 sequences are SGHVS and FNYEAQ. The CDR3 bases are TGTGCCAGCAGCTTAGTTCAGGGTTCAGATACGCAGTATTTT. It yields the protein CASSLVQGSDTQYF. The variable domain in full, completed from reference TRBV7-6 and TRBJ2-3, reads GAGVSQSPRYKVTKRGQDVALRCDPISGHVSLYWYRQALGQGPEFLTYFNYEAQQDKSGLPNDRFSAERPEGSISTLTIQRTEQRDSAMYRCASSLVQGSDTQYFGPGTRLTVL.

The V call is TRBV5-4, the J call TRBJ2-7; D may match TRBD1 or TRBD2 (5 bases each). There are 14 residues in the CDR3. Deletions cut 3 bases from V and 3 bases from J, with 13 bases between. Germline CDR1 reads SGHNT; CDR2 reads YYREEE (reference sequence). CDR3 bases: TGTGCCAGCAGCTCTCCGGGACCCCACTACGAGCAGTACTTC. It translates to CASSSPGPHYEQYF.

This clone was seen only once. The chain couples TRBV19 to TRBJ1-1; D is ambiguous. The CDR3 loop spans 15 amino acids. V lost 3 bases, J lost 2 bases, and 13 bases lay in between. Germline V gene sequence: CDR1 LNHDA, CDR2 SQIVND (reference sequence). CDR3 DNA: TGTGCCAGTAGTATCTTTATAAACCCAAACACTGAAGCTTTCTTT. Translated: CASSIFINPNTEAFF.

The V gene is TRBV29-1, the J gene TRBJ2-7, with TRBD1 identical over 9 bases. CDR1 is SQVTM, CDR2 ANQGSEA, per germline. The J segment lost 6 bases and the V segment lost 7 bases, leaving 4 bases of the junction unmatched. The CDR3 is made up of 11 amino acids. The CDR3 spells CSGGQGGEQYF. The CDR3 DNA is TGCAGCGGGGGACAGGGTGGCGAGCAGTACTTC.

This chain joins TRBV27 and TRBJ1-1; no clear D. V shed 3 bases and J shed 1 base, with 12 bases lying between them. CDR3 size: 15 residues. Germline CDR1 and CDR2: MNHEY and SMNVEV (reference sequence). In nucleotides, the CDR3 is TGTGCCAGCAGTTTTATAGGGAACAGGAACACTGAAGCTTTCTTT. Its translation: CASSFIGNRNTEAFF.

The chain employs TRBV5-1 and TRBJ2-7; 8 bases are shared with TRBD1. CDR1 and CDR2 from the germline V gene are SGHRS and YFSETQ. The V gene end was trimmed by 7 bases and the J gene end by 2 bases; junction bases not matched to a gene: 8. The CDR3 sequence is 14 residues long. This CDR3 is CASSDRGHPYEQYF. Written as DNA, the CDR3 is TGCGCCAGCTCCGACAGGGGCCATCCCTACGAGCAGTACTTC.

This rearrangement joins TRBV11-2 to TRBJ1-1; unclear D gene. The CDR3 length is 15 residues. Trimming removed 5 bases at V and 1 base at J, with 14 bases between. CDR1 SGHAT and CDR2 FQNNGV come from the germline V gene. The CDR3 region has the DNA TGTGCCAGCAGCCTCGGAGATACTGGGAACACTGAAGCTTTCTTT. Encoded protein: CASSLGDTGNTEAFF.

The chain recombines TRBV28 with TRBJ1-1; D is possibly TRBD1 (6 bases). Germline lookup yields CDR1 MDHEN and CDR2 SYDVKM. V was trimmed by 5 bases and J by 1 base, leaving 17 bases between them. There are 16 residues in the CDR3. The CDR3 DNA sequence: TGTGCCAGCAGTCCCGCAGGGGTTTCACGGAACACTGAAGCTTTCTTT. Protein: CASSPAGVSRNTEAFF.

The rearrangement joins TRBV5-1 to TRBJ2-7; D gene unclear. V was shortened by 0 bases and J by 8 bases, with 12 bases between the two germline ends. The CDR3 runs 13 residues. Germline V CDR1 and CDR2: SGHRS, YFSETQ. The CDR3 sequence is CASSLDTSMKQYF. The CDR3 DNA is TGCGCCAGCAGCTTGGACACCAGTATGAAGCAGTACTTC.

The V call is TRBV7-3, the J call TRBJ1-1; the match to TRBD1 covers 8 bases. Germline V lookup: CDR1 SGHTA, CDR2 FQGTGA. CDR3 length: 15 residues. The V and J ends lost 2 bases and 0 bases, in that order; junction bases with no gene match: 2. The CDR3 DNA reads as TGTGCCAGCAGCTTAGACAGGGGTATGAACACTGAAGCTTTCTTT. As protein: CASSLDRGMNTEAFF.

The chain uses TRBV30 and TRBJ1-2; D perhaps matches TRBD1 (6 bases). The germline V and J ends were trimmed by 7 bases and 4 bases, with 16 bases remaining between them. Germline lookup yields CDR1 GTSNPN and CDR2 SVGIG (reference sequence). This CDR3 is 13 amino acids long. CDR3 DNA: TGTGCCTCCGGACAGCCAGGAGGCTATGGCTACACCTTC. It codes for CASGQPGGYGYTF. Full variable domain (rest looked up from reference TRBV30 and TRBJ1-2): SQTIHQWPATLVQPVGSPLSLECTVEGTSNPNLYWYRQAAGRGLQLLFYSVGIGQISSEVPQNLSASRPQDRQFILSSKKLLLSDSGFYLCASGQPGGYGYTFGSGTRLTVV.

The CDR3 DNA reads as TGTGCCAGCAGTCCGACTATCACGGGAGCAGGCACCGGGGAGCTGTTTTTT. Translated: CASSPTITGAGTGELFF. The chain uses TRBV2 and TRBJ2-2; D might be TRBD2 (6 bases). Germline V gene lookup returns CDR1 SNHLY and CDR2 FYNNEI. The CDR3 totals 17 residues. Trimming cost V 5 bases and J 4 bases, with 20 bases left between them.

This chain uses TRBV14 with TRBJ2-1; D call uncertain. CDR3 length: 19 residues. Trimming removed 0 bases from V and 6 bases from J, with 24 bases in between. Germline CDR1 reads SGHDN; CDR2 reads FVKESK. DNA of the CDR3: TGTGCCAGCAGCCAAGATACACTTCTAATGTCTAGACCGGGCAATGAGCAGTTCTTC. This translates into CASSQDTLLMSRPGNEQFF.

This clone appeared once. This sample also contains other DNA sequences that code for the same CDR3. V usage is TRBV5-1 and J usage is TRBJ2-3; TRBD2 aligns across 8 bases. CDR1 SGHRS and CDR2 YFSETQ come from the germline V gene. V lost 3 bases, J lost 1 base, and 4 bases stayed unmatched. CDR3 size: 15 residues. The CDR3 region is CASSSAGDRTDTQYF. The CDR3 region has the DNA TGCGCCAGCAGCTCAGCGGGAGATCGCACAGATACGCAGTATTTT.

This sequence joins TRBV7-2 and TRBJ2-3; D is undetermined. Germline V CDR1 and CDR2: SGHTA, FQGNSA. V dropped 5 bases and J dropped 0 bases, with 9 bases sitting between them. This CDR3 has 14 residues. The CDR3 sequence: CASSPVRSTDTQYF. CDR3 in DNA: TGTGCCAGCAGCCCCGTCAGGAGCACAGATACGCAGTATTTT.

This clone has only one observation. This chain connects TRBV19 to TRBJ2-7; D not certain. V gave up 6 bases and J gave up 2 bases, with 20 bases separating them. The CDR3 contains 16 residues. Per germline, CDR1 LNHDA and CDR2 SQIVND (reference sequence). This CDR3 reads CASRPTVPYPTYEQYF. CDR3 coding DNA: TGTGCCAGTAGGCCTACAGTGCCCTATCCAACCTACGAGCAGTACTTC.

The chain carries TRBV10-2 and TRBJ2-2; D gene ambiguous. Trimming pared 7 bases from V and 4 bases from J, leaving 10 bases between. Germline assignment: CDR1 WSHSY and CDR2 SAAADI. This CDR3 spans 13 amino acids. This chain's CDR3 is CASKISGTGELFF. The DNA for the CDR3 is TGCGCCAGCAAGATCTCGGGCACCGGGGAGCTGTTTTTT.

The CDR3 DNA sequence: TGTGCCAGCAGTTACTCTGGACAGGGAGGCAATGAGCAGTTCTTC. Translation gives CASSYSGQGGNEQFF. The chain is built from TRBV6-6 and TRBJ2-1; 8 bases agree with TRBD1. Germline V lookup: CDR1 MNHNY, CDR2 SVGAGI (reference sequence). The CDR3 is 15 amino acids. The junction had 4 bases not matched to a gene; V was cut back by 0 bases and J by 6 bases.